This T cell receptor (beta chain) was recovered during a study of neoadjuvant anti-PD-1 for oral cavity cancer. Study-level information: Patients without progression received a fourth nivolumab dose around day 43, then surgical resection on days 50-56. The study's findings and limits: Only three patients per response group were TCR-analyzed; validation needed.

The V end was cut by 2 bases, the J end by 0 bases, with 20 bases between. This CDR3 has 19 amino acids. CDR1 and CDR2 (germline): LNHNV, YYDKDF (reference sequence). Assay used: immunoSEQ multiplex PCR; TCRdb lists only in-frame clones, some missing. Among roughly 60,000 clones listed, around 85% were seen once. Blood cells were analyzed directly, without culture or expansion. Comments on this clone: What it recognizes is unknown.

This sequence was found in a person aged 40 to 85 with oral cavity squamous cell carcinoma. The source material was PBMCs, sampled before nivolumab (anti-PD-1) treatment. The chain carries TRBV15 and TRBJ2-4; D uncertain. The CDR3 region has the DNA TGTGCCACCAGCAGATCCGACCCTCCAACCTATATAGCCAAAAACATTCAGTACTTC. As protein: CATSRSDPPTYIAKNIQYF.